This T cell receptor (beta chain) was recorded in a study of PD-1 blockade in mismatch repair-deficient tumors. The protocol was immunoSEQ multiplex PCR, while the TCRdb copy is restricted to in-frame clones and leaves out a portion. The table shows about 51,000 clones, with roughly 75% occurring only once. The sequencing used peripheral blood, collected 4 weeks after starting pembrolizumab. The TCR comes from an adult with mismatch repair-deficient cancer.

This CDR3 is CASSLGQGTNEAFF. CDR3 nucleotides: TGCGCCAGCAGCTTAGGGCAGGGGACAAATGAAGCTTTCTTT. The rearrangement joins TRBV5-1 to TRBJ1-1, with TRBD1 as a possible D gene (6 bases). The germline V gene has CDR1 SGHRS and CDR2 YFSETQ. Trimming cost V 2 bases and J 7 bases, with 15 bases left between them. The CDR3 is made up of 14 amino acids.